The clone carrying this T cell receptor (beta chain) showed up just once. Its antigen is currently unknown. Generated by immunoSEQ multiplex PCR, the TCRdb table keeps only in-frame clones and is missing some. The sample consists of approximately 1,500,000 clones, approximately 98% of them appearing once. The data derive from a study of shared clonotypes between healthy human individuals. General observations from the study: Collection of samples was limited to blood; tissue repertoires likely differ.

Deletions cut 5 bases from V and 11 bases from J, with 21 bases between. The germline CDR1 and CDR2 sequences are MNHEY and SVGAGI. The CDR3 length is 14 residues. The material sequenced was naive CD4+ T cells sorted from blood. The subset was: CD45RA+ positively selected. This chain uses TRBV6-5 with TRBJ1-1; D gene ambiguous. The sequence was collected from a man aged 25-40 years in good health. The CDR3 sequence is CASSHSRFPLGAFF. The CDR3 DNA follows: TGTGCCAGCAGTCATTCGCGCTTTCCGTTGGGCGCTTTCTTT.